The 10 T cell receptor beta chains presented below share a single source sample, sequenced in a study of early T cells in non-severe SARS-CoV-2 infection. From the 5' RACE reads, TCRdb called clonotypes with MiXCR, one entry per CDR3 protein. The data hold roughly 100,000 distinct CDR3 sequences, with approximately 14% observed a single time. Sequenced input: whole blood. These TCRs come from an adult who was a healthcare worker with PCR-confirmed SARS-CoV-2 infection or an uninfected control (not recorded which).

The chain combines TRBV5-1 with TRBJ2-7; D might be TRBD1 or TRBD2, each matching 6 bases. This CDR3 is built from 15 residues. Looked up from germline, CDR1 is SGHRS and CDR2 is YFSETQ. Trimming stripped 4 bases from V and 5 bases from J, with 19 bases between. The CDR3 DNA is TGCGCCAGCAGCCTGGCGGGGACAATGTCGGACGAGCAGTACTTC. Its translation: CASSLAGTMSDEQYF.

V gene TRBV29-1 combines with J gene TRBJ1-2; no firm D call. This CDR3 has 11 amino acids. Germline V gene data show CDR1 as SQVTM and CDR2 as ANQGSEA. The V end was cut by 4 bases, the J end by 4 bases, with 7 bases between. The CDR3 is CSVGPGYGYTF. The CDR3 nucleotides read TGCAGCGTTGGGCCGGGCTATGGCTACACCTTC.

The chain recombines TRBV20-1 with TRBJ2-7; D unresolved. Trimming pared 5 bases from V and 2 bases from J, leaving 13 bases between. Germline V lookup: CDR1 DFQATT, CDR2 SNEGSKA (reference sequence). The CDR3 runs 13 residues. CDR3 protein: CSAPDGATYEQYF. In DNA, the CDR3 is TGCAGTGCTCCGGACGGCGCTACCTACGAGCAGTACTTC.

In this sample, this clonotype turned up many times. The chain employs TRBV28 and TRBJ2-5, with D possibly called TRBD1 or TRBD2 (5 bases each). V lost 5 bases to trimming and J lost 5 bases, with 18 bases between them. This CDR3 is 15 amino acids long. Germline V gene sequence: CDR1 MDHEN, CDR2 SYDVKM. The CDR3 reads CASSPHRGGGETQYF. CDR3 nucleotides: TGTGCCAGCAGTCCGCACCGGGGCGGCGGGGAGACCCAGTACTTC.

The chain links TRBV28 to TRBJ2-3; 8 nucleotides align to TRBD2. V lost 3 bases and J lost 3; bases outside the gene matches: 2. CDR3 length: 14 residues. The germline gives CDR1 MDHEN, CDR2 SYDVKM. CDR3 amino acids: CASSFVAGTDTQYF. Here the CDR3 DNA reads TGTGCCAGCAGTTTTGTAGCGGGGACAGATACGCAGTATTTT.

This clonotype has just a few counts. This rearrangement joins TRBV3-1 to TRBJ2-1; 7 nucleotides align to TRBD2. Looked up from germline, CDR1 is LGHDT and CDR2 is YNNKEL (reference sequence). The CDR3 has 14 residues. The junction had 5 bases not matched to a gene; V was cut back by 3 bases and J by 6 bases. CDR3 sequence (DNA): TGTGCCAGCAGCCACGGACTAGAGGTCAATGAGCAGTTCTTC. It encodes CASSHGLEVNEQFF.

The chain carries TRBV7-7 and TRBJ2-1; 8 bases agree with TRBD2. The CDR3 sequence is 16 residues long. Germline-derived CDR1 and CDR2 are SSHAT and FNYEAQ (reference sequence). J was trimmed by 9 bases and V by 7 bases; bases with no gene match: 17. CDR3 protein: CASISAPEREPAEQFF. The CDR3 nucleotides are TGTGCCAGCATTAGTGCGCCTGAGCGGGAGCCGGCTGAGCAGTTCTTC.

Only a few counts were recorded for this clonotype. The V gene is TRBV19, the J gene TRBJ2-1; 7 nucleotides line up with TRBD2. V shed 6 bases and J 1 base; nucleotides not matched to a gene: 6. Looked up from germline, CDR1 is LNHDA and CDR2 is SQIVND (reference sequence). The CDR3 is 15 residues long. In DNA form, the CDR3 reads TGTGCCAGTAGCCCAGCGGGACTGTCCTACAATGAGCAGTTCTTC. Residues: CASSPAGLSYNEQFF.

Details on this clonotype: A much larger clone differs by one base, so this may be a read error. The chain joins TRBV12-3 or TRBV12-4 to TRBJ2-3; TRBD2 matches at 7 bases. The CDR3 spans 12 residues. Unmatched junction bases numbered 5, after V lost 4 bases and J lost 10 bases. The CDR3 DNA sequence: TGTGCCAGCAGTTCCGCGGGAGTGGCGCAGTATTTT. This gives the protein CASSSAGVAQYF.

There are a few counts of this clonotype. This chain joins TRBV4-1 and TRBJ2-2; 15 bases are shared with TRBD2. V shed 5 bases, J shed 1 base, and the junction held 2 bases outside the gene matches. Germline V CDR1 and CDR2: MGHRA, YSYEKL. The CDR3 is 17 residues long. The CDR3, as DNA: TGCGCCAGCAGCGGACTAGCGGGAGGGAAGAACACCGGGGAGCTGTTTTTT. This sequence encodes CASSGLAGGKNTGELFF.